The clone carrying this TCR beta chain was observed at least ten times. Its matching antigen is unknown. Researchers built TCR beta libraries using quantitative 5'-RACE with molecular barcodes. Each CDR3 protein gets one entry after TCRdb re-called the 5' RACE reads with MiXCR. Among some 220,000 distinct CDR3 sequences listed, just under 7.5% were seen once. The source of the sample is a study of CD8 T cells in ankylosing spondylitis. Study conclusions and caveats: Seemingly characteristic of ankylosing spondylitis blood was a TCR beta motif consisting of about 8 highly homologous variants.

The CDR3 is 16 amino acids. The germline V gene encodes CDR1 SGHTA and CDR2 FQGTGA. V was pared by 5 bases and J by 0 bases, with 15 bases between. The material sequenced was blood, either unsorted or a sorted T cell fraction (not recorded which). This chain links TRBV7-3 with TRBJ2-3; D call uncertain. This TCR came from a male donor with ankylosing spondylitis. CDR3 DNA sequence: TGTGCCAGCAGCCCAAGCCCCGACACAAGCACAGATACGCAGTATTTT. This sequence encodes CASSPSPDTSTDTQYF.